The 13 T cell receptor beta chains below come from one sample, sequenced in a study of blood T cell repertoires in COVID-19. Sequenced by immunoSEQ multiplex PCR; TCRdb stores in-frame clones only, minus some. This table holds some 340,000 clones, over 80% found once. Specimen: PBMCs or T cells enriched from blood (not recorded which). The receptors here all came from a woman in her forties or fifties who had recovered from COVID-19.

This rearrangement joins TRBV5-4 to TRBJ2-3; a possible D gene is TRBD2 (6 bases). Germline V CDR1 and CDR2: SGHNT, YYREEE (reference sequence). This CDR3 is 16 amino acids long. Trimming took 4 bases from V and 1 from J, leaving 16 bases between them. DNA of the CDR3: TGTGCCAGCAGCCCCTCCCCAGCTAGCGGCACAGATACGCAGTATTTT. Protein: CASSPSPASGTDTQYF.

The chain joins TRBV7-9 to TRBJ2-7; D possibly corresponds to TRBD2 (6 bases). The germline CDR1 and CDR2 sequences are SEHNR and FQNEAQ (reference sequence). V lost 6 bases and J 7 bases, leaving 16 bases between the germline ends. This CDR3 has 13 residues. The CDR3 loop is CASSLAGGEEQYF. The CDR3 region has the DNA TGTGCCAGCAGTCTAGCAGGAGGGGAAGAGCAGTACTTC.

The table lists this clone with a count of one. The rearrangement joins TRBV19 to TRBJ1-5; D may be TRBD1 (5 bases). There are 13 residues in the CDR3. Germline V lookup: CDR1 LNHDA, CDR2 SQIVND (reference sequence). Trimming left V 4 bases short and J 5 bases short, with 9 bases between. The CDR3 sequence is CASSSQGHQPQHF. For the CDR3, the DNA is TGTGCCAGTAGTAGTCAGGGCCATCAGCCCCAGCATTTT.

This clone showed up just once. J is TRBJ2-1 and V is TRBV11-2; the D is unclear. The ends were cut back, 3 bases at V and 6 bases at J, with 6 bases in the middle. CDR3 length equals 12 residues. The germline V gene encodes CDR1 SGHAT and CDR2 FQNNGV. The CDR3 reads CASSFTPNEQFF. In DNA, the CDR3 is TGTGCCAGCAGCTTTACTCCCAATGAGCAGTTCTTC.

This clone is a singleton in its sample. The V call is TRBV6-5, the J call TRBJ1-6; D unclear. CDR1 is MNHEY and CDR2 is SVGAGI in the germline V gene. This CDR3 spans 12 amino acids. V was cut by 5 bases and J by 7 bases, with 6 bases left in between. Written as DNA, the CDR3 is TGTGCCAGCAGTCTAAACAATTCACCCCTCCACTTT. Protein sequence: CASSLNNSPLHF.

V gene TRBV7-9 combines with J gene TRBJ1-1; the match to TRBD1 covers 8 bases. Germline V gives CDR1 SEHNR, CDR2 FQNEAQ (reference sequence). The CDR3 has 15 residues. The ends lost 0 bases at V and 5 bases at J; junction bases unmatched: 5. CDR3 protein: CASSLAQGAGTEAFF. CDR3 nucleotides: TGTGCCAGCAGCTTAGCCCAGGGGGCTGGGACTGAAGCTTTCTTT.

Only a few counts were recorded for this clone. The rearrangement links TRBV27 to TRBJ2-1; TRBD2 is a possible D gene (7 bases). Germline V gene data show CDR1 as MNHEY and CDR2 as SMNVEV (reference sequence). Deletions cut 7 bases from V and 6 bases from J, with 19 bases between. CDR3 length: 15 amino acids. In nucleotides, the CDR3 is TGTGCCAGCACCTCCCTGGGGGGGGGCCCCAATGAGCAGTTCTTC. Translating it yields CASTSLGGGPNEQFF.

CDR3 amino acids: CASSIQTRGAEAFF. CDR3 nucleotide sequence: TGTGCCAGTAGTATACAGACCCGCGGAGCTGAAGCTTTCTTT. V usage is TRBV19 and J usage is TRBJ1-1; D remains unclear. V lost 2 bases, J lost 6 bases, and 13 bases lay in between. This CDR3 comprises 14 residues. Germline V gene data show CDR1 as LNHDA and CDR2 as SQIVND (reference sequence).

The chain recombines TRBV18 with TRBJ2-7, with TRBD2 matching over 13 bases. CDR3 size: 15 residues. With V trimmed by 6 bases and J by 2 bases, 4 bases remained unmatched. Germline V gene sequence: CDR1 KGHSH, CDR2 LQKENI. The CDR3 sequence: CASSAGLAGPYEQYF. CDR3 bases: TGTGCCAGCTCCGCGGGACTAGCGGGGCCCTACGAGCAGTACTTC.

This chain connects TRBV5-4 to TRBJ1-1; no clear D. The CDR3 totals 12 residues. V was clipped by 4 bases and J by 1 base, with 5 bases between them. The germline gives CDR1 SGHNT, CDR2 YYREEE (reference sequence). The DNA for the CDR3 is TGTGCCAGCAGCGCGGCGAACACTGAAGCTTTCTTT. Encoded protein: CASSAANTEAFF. The whole variable domain, filled in from reference TRBV5-4 and TRBJ1-1, reads ETGVTQSPTHLIKTRGQQVTLRCSSQSGHNTVSWYQQALGQGPQFIFQYYREEENGRGNFPPRFSGLQFPNYSSELNVNALELDDSALYLCASSAANTEAFFGQGTRLTVV.

Only one count was recorded for this clone. The V and J genes are TRBV24-1 and TRBJ1-5, with unresolved D. The germline V and J ends were trimmed by 0 bases and 0 bases, with 2 bases remaining between them. The CDR3 extends over 14 amino acids. In germline, CDR1 is KGHDR, CDR2 SFDVKD. CDR3 in DNA: TGTGCCACCAGTGATTTGTATAGCAATCAGCCCCAGCATTTT. It specifies CATSDLYSNQPQHF.

The rearrangement links TRBV27 to TRBJ1-4, with D unresolved. The CDR3 spans 16 residues. V was cut by 0 bases and J by 0 bases, with 8 bases left in between. The germline V gene encodes CDR1 MNHEY and CDR2 SMNVEV (reference sequence). The DNA for the CDR3 is TGTGCCAGCAGTTTATCGAGGATTGCAACTAATGAAAAACTGTTTTTT. Amino acid sequence: CASSLSRIATNEKLFF.

The genes are TRBV18 and TRBJ2-3; possible D gene TRBD2, 6 bases. CDR3 length equals 16 residues. V was shortened by 0 bases and J by 2 bases, with 12 bases between the two germline ends. Germline CDR1 and CDR2: KGHSH and LQKENI. This CDR3 is CASSPPVGGSTDTQYF. The CDR3 region has the DNA TGTGCCAGCTCACCACCGGTGGGGGGTTCCACAGATACGCAGTATTTT.